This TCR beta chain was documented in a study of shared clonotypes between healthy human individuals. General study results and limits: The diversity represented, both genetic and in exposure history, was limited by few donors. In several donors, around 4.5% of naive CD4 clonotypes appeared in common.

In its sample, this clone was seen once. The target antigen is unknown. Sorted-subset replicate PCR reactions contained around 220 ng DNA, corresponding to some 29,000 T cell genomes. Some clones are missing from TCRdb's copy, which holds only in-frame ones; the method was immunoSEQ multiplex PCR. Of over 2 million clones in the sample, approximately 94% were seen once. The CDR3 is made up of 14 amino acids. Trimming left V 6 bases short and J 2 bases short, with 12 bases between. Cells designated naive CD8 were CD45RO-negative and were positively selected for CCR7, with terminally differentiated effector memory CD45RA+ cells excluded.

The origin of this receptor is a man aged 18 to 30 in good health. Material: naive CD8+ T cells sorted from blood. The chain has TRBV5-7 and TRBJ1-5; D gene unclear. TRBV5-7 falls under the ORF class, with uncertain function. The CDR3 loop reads CASTLEGCNQPQHF. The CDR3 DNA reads TGTGCCAGCACCCTAGAGGGCTGCAATCAGCCCCAGCATTTT.